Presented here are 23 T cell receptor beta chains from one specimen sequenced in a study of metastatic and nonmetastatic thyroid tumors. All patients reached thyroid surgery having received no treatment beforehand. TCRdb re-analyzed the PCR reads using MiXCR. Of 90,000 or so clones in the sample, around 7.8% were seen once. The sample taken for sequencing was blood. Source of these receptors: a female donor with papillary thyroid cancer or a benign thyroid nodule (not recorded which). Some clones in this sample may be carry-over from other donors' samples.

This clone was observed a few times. CDR3 coding DNA: TGTGCCAGCAGCGTGGCCCCTAACCTCCTCCACACTGAAGCTTTCTTT. This codes for CASSVAPNLLHTEAFF. This chain joins TRBV9 and TRBJ1-1; D not resolved. Germline lookup yields CDR1 SGDLS and CDR2 YYNGEE. Trimming stripped 2 bases from V and 3 bases from J, with 17 bases between. The CDR3 loop spans 16 amino acids.

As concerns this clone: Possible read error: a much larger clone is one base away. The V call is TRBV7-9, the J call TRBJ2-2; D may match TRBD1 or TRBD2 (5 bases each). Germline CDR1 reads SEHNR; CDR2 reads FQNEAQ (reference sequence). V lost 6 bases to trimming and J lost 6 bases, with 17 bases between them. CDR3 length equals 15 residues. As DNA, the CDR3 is TGTGCCAGCAGATTGTGCCGGGGCGGTTCCGGGGAGCTGTTTTTT. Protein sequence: CASRLCRGGSGELFF.

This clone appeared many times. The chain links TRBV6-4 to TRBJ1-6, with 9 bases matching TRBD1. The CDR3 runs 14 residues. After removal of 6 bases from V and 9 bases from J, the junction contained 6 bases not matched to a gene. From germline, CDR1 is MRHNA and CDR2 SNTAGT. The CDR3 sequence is CASSPTGGGSPLHF. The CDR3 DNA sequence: TGTGCCAGCAGCCCGACAGGGGGTGGTTCACCCCTCCACTTT.

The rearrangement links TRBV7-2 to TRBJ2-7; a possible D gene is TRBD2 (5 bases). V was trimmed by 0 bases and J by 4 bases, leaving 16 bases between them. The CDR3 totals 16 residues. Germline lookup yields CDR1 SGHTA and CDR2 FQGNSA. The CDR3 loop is CASSLARTSSWYEQYF. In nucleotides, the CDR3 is TGTGCCAGCAGCTTAGCTCGTACTAGTTCATGGTACGAGCAGTACTTC.

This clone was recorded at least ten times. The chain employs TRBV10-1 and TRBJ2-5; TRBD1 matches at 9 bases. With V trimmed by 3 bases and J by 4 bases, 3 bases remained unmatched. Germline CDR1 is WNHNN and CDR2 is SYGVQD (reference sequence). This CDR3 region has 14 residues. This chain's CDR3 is CASSDDRGTETQYF. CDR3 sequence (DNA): TGCGCCAGCAGTGACGACAGGGGGACAGAGACCCAGTACTTC.

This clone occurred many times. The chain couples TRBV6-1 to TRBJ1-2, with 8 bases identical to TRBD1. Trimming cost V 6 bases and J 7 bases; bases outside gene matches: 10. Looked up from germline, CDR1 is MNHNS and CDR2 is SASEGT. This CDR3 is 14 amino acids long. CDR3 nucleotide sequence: TGTGCCAGCAGAGAGCCGGACAGGGTGGGTGGCTACACCTTC. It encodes CASREPDRVGGYTF.

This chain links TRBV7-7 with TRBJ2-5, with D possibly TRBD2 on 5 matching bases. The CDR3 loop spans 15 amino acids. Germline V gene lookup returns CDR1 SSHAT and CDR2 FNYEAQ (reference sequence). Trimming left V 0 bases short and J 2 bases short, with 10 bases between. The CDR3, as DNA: TGTGCCAGCAGCTTAGCGTTTGGGAGTCAAGAGACCCAGTACTTC. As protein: CASSLAFGSQETQYF.

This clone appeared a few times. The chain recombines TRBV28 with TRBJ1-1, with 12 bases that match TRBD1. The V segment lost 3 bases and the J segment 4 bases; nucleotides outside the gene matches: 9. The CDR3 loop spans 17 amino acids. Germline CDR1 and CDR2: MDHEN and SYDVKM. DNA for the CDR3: TGTGCCAGCAGTTTCCCCGGGACAGGGGGCTGGGCCACTGAAGCTTTCTTT. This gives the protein CASSFPGTGGWATEAFF.

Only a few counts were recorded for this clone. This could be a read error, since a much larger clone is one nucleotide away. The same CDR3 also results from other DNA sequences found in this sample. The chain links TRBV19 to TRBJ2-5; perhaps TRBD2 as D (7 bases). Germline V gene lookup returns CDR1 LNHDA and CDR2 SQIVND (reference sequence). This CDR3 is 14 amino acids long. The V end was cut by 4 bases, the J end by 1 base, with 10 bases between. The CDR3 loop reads CASSTRGAQETQYF. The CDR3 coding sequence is TGTGCCAGTAGTACACGGGGGGCCCAAGAGACCCAGTACTTC.

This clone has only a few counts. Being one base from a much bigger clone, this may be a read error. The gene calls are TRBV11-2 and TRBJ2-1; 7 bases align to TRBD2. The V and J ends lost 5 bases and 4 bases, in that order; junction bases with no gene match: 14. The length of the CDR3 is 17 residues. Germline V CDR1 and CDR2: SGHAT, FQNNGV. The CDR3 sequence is CASSPSLGGGCYNEQFF. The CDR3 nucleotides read TGTGCCAGCAGCCCCTCTCTGGGGGGAGGGTGTTACAATGAGCAGTTCTTC.

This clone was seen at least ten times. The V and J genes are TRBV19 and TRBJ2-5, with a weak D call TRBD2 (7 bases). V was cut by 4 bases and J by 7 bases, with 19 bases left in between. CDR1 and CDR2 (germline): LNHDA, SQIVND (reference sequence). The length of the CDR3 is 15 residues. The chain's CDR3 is CASSKGGPSSPTQYF. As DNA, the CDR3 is TGTGCCAGTAGTAAGGGGGGGCCGAGTTCACCGACCCAGTACTTC.

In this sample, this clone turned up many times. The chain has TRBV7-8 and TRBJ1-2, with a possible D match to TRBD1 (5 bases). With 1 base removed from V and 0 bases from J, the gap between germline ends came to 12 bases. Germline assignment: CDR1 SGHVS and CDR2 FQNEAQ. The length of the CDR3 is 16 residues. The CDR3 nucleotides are TGTGCCAGCAGCTTAGGGACACCAACTTCTAACTATGGCTACACCTTC. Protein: CASSLGTPTSNYGYTF.

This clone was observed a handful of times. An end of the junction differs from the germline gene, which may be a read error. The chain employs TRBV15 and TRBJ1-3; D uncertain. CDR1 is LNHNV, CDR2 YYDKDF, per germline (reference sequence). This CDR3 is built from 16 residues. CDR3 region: CVTSSQEELSGNTIYF. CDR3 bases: TGTGTCACCAGCAGCCAGGAGGAACTCTCTGGAAACACCATATATTTT.

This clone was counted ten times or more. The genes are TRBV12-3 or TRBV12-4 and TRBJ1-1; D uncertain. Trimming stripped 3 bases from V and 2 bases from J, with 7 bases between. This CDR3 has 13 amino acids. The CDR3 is CASSLAANTEAFF. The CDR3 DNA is TGTGCCAGCAGTTTGGCAGCTAACACTGAAGCTTTCTTT.

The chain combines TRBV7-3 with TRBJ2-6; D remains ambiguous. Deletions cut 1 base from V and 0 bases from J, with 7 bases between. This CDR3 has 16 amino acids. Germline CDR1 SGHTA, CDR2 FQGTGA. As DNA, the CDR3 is TGTGCCAGCAGCTTAAGTATAGCCTCTGGGGCCAACGTCCTGACTTTC. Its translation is CASSLSIASGANVLTF.

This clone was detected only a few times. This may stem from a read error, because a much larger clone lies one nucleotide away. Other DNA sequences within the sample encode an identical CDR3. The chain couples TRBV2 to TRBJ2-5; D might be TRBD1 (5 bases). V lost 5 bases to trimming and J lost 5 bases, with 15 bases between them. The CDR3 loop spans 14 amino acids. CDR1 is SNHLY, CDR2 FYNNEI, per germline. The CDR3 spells CASSTGFSGETQYF. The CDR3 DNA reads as TGTGCCAGCAGTACCGGGTTCTCAGGGGAGACCCAGTACTTC.

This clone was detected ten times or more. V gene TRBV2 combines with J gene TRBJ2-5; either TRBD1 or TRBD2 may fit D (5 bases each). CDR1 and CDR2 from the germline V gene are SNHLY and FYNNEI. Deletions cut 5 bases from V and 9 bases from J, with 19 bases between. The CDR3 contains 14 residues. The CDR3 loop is CASSPDRYQAAQYF. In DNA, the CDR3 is TGTGCCAGCAGTCCTGACAGATACCAAGCGGCCCAGTACTTC.

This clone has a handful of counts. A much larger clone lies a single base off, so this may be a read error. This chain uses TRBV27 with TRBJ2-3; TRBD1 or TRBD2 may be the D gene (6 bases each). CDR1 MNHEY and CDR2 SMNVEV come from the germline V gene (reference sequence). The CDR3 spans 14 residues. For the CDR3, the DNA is TGTGCCAGCGGTTTAGGTAGGGGGGCAAGCTTGAAGTATTTT. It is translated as CASGLGRGASLKYF.

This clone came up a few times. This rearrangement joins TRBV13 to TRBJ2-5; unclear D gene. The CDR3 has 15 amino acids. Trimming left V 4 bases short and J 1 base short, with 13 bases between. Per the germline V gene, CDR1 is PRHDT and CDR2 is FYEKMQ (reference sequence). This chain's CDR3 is CASSSRWAIQETQYF. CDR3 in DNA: TGTGCCAGCAGCTCCCGGTGGGCGATCCAAGAGACCCAGTACTTC. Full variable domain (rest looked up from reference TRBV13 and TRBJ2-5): AAGVIQSPRHLIKEKRETATLKCYPIPRHDTVYWYQQGPGQDPQFLISFYEKMQSDKGSIPDRFSAQQFSDYHSELNMSSLELGDSALYFCASSSRWAIQETQYFGPGTRLLVL.

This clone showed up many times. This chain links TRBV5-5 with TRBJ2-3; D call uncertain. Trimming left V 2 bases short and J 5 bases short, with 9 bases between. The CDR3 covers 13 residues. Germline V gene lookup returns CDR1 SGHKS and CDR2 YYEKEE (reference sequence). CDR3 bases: TGTGCCAGCAGCTTAAGCTCCGGAGATACGCAGTATTTT. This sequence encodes CASSLSSGDTQYF.

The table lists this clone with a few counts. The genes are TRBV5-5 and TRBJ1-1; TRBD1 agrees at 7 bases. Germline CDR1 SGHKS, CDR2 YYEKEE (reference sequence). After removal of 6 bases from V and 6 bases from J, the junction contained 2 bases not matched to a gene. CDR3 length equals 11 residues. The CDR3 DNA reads TGTGCCAGCACCACAGGGGCTGAAGCTTTCTTT. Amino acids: CASTTGAEAFF.

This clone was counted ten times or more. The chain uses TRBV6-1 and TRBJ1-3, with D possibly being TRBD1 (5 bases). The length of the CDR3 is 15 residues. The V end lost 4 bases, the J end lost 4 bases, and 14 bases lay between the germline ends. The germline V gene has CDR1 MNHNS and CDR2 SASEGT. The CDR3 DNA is TGTGCCAGCAGTGCCCGGGGACTCCCGGGAAACACCATATATTTT. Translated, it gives CASSARGLPGNTIYF.

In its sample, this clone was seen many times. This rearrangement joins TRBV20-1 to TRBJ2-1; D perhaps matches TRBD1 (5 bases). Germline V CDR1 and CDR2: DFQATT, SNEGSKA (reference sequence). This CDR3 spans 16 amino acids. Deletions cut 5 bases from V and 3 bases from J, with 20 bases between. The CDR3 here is CSALLFRGLLYNEQFF. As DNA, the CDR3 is TGCAGTGCTCTGCTGTTTAGGGGTCTCCTCTACAATGAGCAGTTCTTC.